Below, 18 T cell receptor beta chains from the same sample are listed, as sequenced in a study of blood T cell repertoires in COVID-19. Only in-frame clones appear in the TCRdb table, and some are missing; sequencing was by immunoSEQ multiplex PCR. Here the sample spans approximately 55,000 clones, approximately 90% being singletons. Sample: peripheral blood. These receptors all come from a man aged 40-50 years with acute or convalescent COVID-19.

This clone has only one observation. This rearrangement joins TRBV4-3 to TRBJ1-2, with 8 nucleotides matching TRBD1. CDR1 and CDR2 from the germline V gene are LGHNA and YSLEER. CDR3 length: 16 residues. V lost 0 bases and J lost 4; bases outside the gene matches: 7. CDR3 region: CASSQDARQGSYGYTF. CDR3 nucleotides: TGCGCCAGCAGCCAAGATGCCCGACAGGGGTCCTATGGCTACACCTTC.

The gene calls are TRBV30 and TRBJ2-1, with 9 bases aligning to TRBD2. The germline CDR1 and CDR2 sequences are GTSNPN and SVGIG (reference sequence). J lost 4 bases, V lost 1 base, and 2 bases had no gene match. This CDR3 is 14 amino acids long. CDR3 protein: CAWSGLAGYNEQFF. CDR3 sequence (DNA): TGTGCCTGGAGTGGGCTAGCGGGGTACAATGAGCAGTTCTTC.

The rearrangement uses TRBV3-1 (or the pseudogene TRBV3-2) and TRBJ2-7, with TRBD1 identical over 7 bases. Per germline, CDR1 LGHDT and CDR2 YNNKEL (reference sequence). V shed 4 bases and J 3 bases; nucleotides not matched to a gene: 9. This CDR3 contains 15 residues. The CDR3 DNA is TGTGCCAGCAGCCCTATGGGACAGCTAGTCTACGAGCAGTACTTC. Amino acid sequence: CASSPMGQLVYEQYF.

V is TRBV11-3 and J is TRBJ2-1; 10 bases line up with TRBD2. The germline CDR1 and CDR2 sequences are SGHNT and YENEEA. The CDR3 covers 16 residues. V gave up 5 bases and J gave up 4 bases; unmatched junction bases: 8. As DNA, the CDR3 is TGTGCCAGCAGCCCCGTAGCGGGAGGATCTTACAATGAGCAGTTCTTC. Translating gives CASSPVAGGSYNEQFF.

The rearrangement uses TRBV30 and TRBJ2-3; unclear D gene. Germline values: CDR1 GTSNPN, CDR2 SVGIG (reference sequence). Trimming took 6 bases from V and 1 from J, leaving 14 bases between them. CDR3 size: 14 residues. The CDR3 is CACPPKFGTDTQYF. DNA of the CDR3: TGTGCCTGTCCTCCTAAGTTCGGCACAGATACGCAGTATTTT.

V is TRBV2 and J is TRBJ2-3; 10 nucleotides agree with TRBD1. The CDR3 runs 14 residues. Trimming at V came to 5 bases and at J to 4 bases, leaving 3 bases not matched to a gene. CDR1 is SNHLY, CDR2 FYNNEI, per germline. The CDR3 loop reads CASSLDRGPDTQYF. The CDR3 coding sequence is TGTGCCAGCAGTCTAGACAGGGGGCCAGATACGCAGTATTTT.

V gene TRBV4-1 combines with J gene TRBJ1-1; D might be TRBD1 (5 bases). Germline V CDR1 and CDR2: MGHRA, YSYEKL. This CDR3 has 16 residues. Trimming stripped 0 bases from V and 1 base from J, with 12 bases between. In DNA, the CDR3 is TGCGCCAGCAGCCAAGAAGGTGGGGCTGGGAACACTGAAGCTTTCTTT. Translation gives CASSQEGGAGNTEAFF.

The chain combines TRBV11-2 with TRBJ2-1, with D unresolved. The CDR3 covers 16 residues. Trimming removed 3 bases at V and 0 bases at J, with 12 bases between. The germline CDR1 and CDR2 sequences are SGHAT and FQNNGV. CDR3 DNA sequence: TGTGCCAGCAGCTTGAGGAGCCCGAGCTCCTACAATGAGCAGTTCTTC. Translating gives CASSLRSPSSYNEQFF.

The CDR3 region is CASSLGLAGTGTQYF. The DNA of the CDR3 is TGTGCCAGCAGCTTAGGGCTAGCGGGGACCGGTACGCAGTATTTT. This chain joins TRBV7-2 and TRBJ2-3; 9 bases are shared with TRBD2. This CDR3 contains 15 residues. J was trimmed by 8 bases and V by 1 base; bases with no gene match: 7. Germline CDR1 reads SGHTA; CDR2 reads FQGNSA.

The V gene is TRBV5-5, the J gene TRBJ2-7, with 13 bases identical to TRBD2. CDR3 size: 19 residues. The V gene end was trimmed by 2 bases and the J gene end by 3 bases; junction bases not matched to a gene: 14. Germline lookup yields CDR1 SGHKS and CDR2 YYEKEE (reference sequence). The CDR3: CASSFLPGLAGVQSYEQYF. The CDR3 DNA sequence: TGTGCCAGCAGCTTTCTACCTGGACTAGCGGGAGTTCAGAGCTACGAGCAGTACTTC. Combining the CDR3 with reference TRBV5-5 and TRBJ2-7 gives the whole variable domain DAGVTQSPTHLIKTRGQQVTLRCSPISGHKSVSWYQQVLGQGPQFIFQYYEKEERGRGNFPDRFSARQFPNYSSELNVNALLLGDSALYLCASSFLPGLAGVQSYEQYFGPGTRLTVT.

The V and J genes are TRBV24-1 and TRBJ2-2; D might be TRBD1 (6 bases). The CDR3 consists of 14 residues. Trimming cost V 7 bases and J 1 base, with 9 bases left between them. Looked up from germline, CDR1 is KGHDR and CDR2 is SFDVKD. CDR3 nucleotides: TGTGCCACCAGCGGGACACTGAACACCGGGGAGCTGTTTTTT. Translating it yields CATSGTLNTGELFF.

The chain combines TRBV2 with TRBJ1-5; D is possibly TRBD1 (5 bases). Trimming cost V 6 bases and J 9 bases, with 18 bases left between them. CDR3 size: 14 residues. CDR1 is SNHLY and CDR2 is FYNNEI in the germline V gene. The CDR3 loop reads CASRGTGTHPPQHF. DNA of the CDR3: TGTGCCAGCAGGGGAACGGGGACTCACCCGCCCCAGCATTTT.

This clone is a singleton in its sample. This chain joins TRBV5-1 and TRBJ1-1; TRBD1 matches 7 bases. Germline V CDR1 and CDR2: SGHRS, YFSETQ. This CDR3 comprises 15 residues. J was trimmed by 3 bases and V by 4 bases; bases with no gene match: 9. CDR3 coding DNA: TGCGCCAGCAGCCAAACCCCCGGGACAGACACTGAAGCTTTCTTT. This gives the protein CASSQTPGTDTEAFF.

This sequence joins TRBV19 and TRBJ1-1, with D possibly TRBD1 on 6 matching bases. The CDR3 has 13 amino acids. V shed 4 bases and J shed 3 bases, with 9 bases lying between them. Germline assignment: CDR1 LNHDA and CDR2 SQIVND (reference sequence). The CDR3 DNA reads TGTGCCAGTAGTAGAAAGGGGGACACTGAAGCTTTCTTT. This encodes CASSRKGDTEAFF.

This chain uses TRBV30 with TRBJ2-5; the D is unclear. Trimming left V 2 bases short and J 0 bases short, with 7 bases between. The germline gives CDR1 GTSNPN, CDR2 SVGIG (reference sequence). This CDR3 comprises 13 residues. The CDR3 region has the DNA TGTGCCTGGAGTCCGACTTACCAAGAGACCCAGTACTTC. This encodes CAWSPTYQETQYF.

J is TRBJ2-5 and V is TRBV5-1, with D unresolved. The V end was cut by 0 bases, the J end by 1 base, with 10 bases between. The CDR3 covers 15 residues. CDR1 is SGHRS, CDR2 YFSETQ, per germline. The CDR3 loop reads CASSLAPVTQETQYF. CDR3 sequence (DNA): TGCGCCAGCAGCTTGGCCCCGGTCACCCAAGAGACCCAGTACTTC. Filled out from reference TRBV5-1 and TRBJ2-5, the complete variable domain reads KAGVTQTPRYLIKTRGQQVTLSCSPISGHRSVSWYQQTPGQGLQFLFEYFSETQRNKGNFPGRFSGRQFSNSRSEMNVSTLELGDSALYLCASSLAPVTQETQYFGPGTRLLVL.

The rearrangement uses TRBV2 and TRBJ2-3; D remains unclear. Germline CDR1 SNHLY, CDR2 FYNNEI. Trimming removed 2 bases from V and 0 bases from J, with 9 bases in between. The CDR3 is 15 amino acids. The chain's CDR3 is CASSERRFSTDTQYF. CDR3 in DNA: TGTGCCAGCAGTGAAAGGCGGTTTAGCACAGATACGCAGTATTTT.

CDR3 sequence (DNA): TGTGCCAGCGGTGCAGTAGGGACAGCGGGAAACACCATATATTTT. Its translation is CASGAVGTAGNTIYF. The genes are TRBV27 and TRBJ1-3; 7 nucleotides align to TRBD1. The CDR3 runs to 15 residues. Trimming at V came to 8 bases and at J to 4 bases, leaving 11 bases not matched to a gene. Germline lookup yields CDR1 MNHEY and CDR2 SMNVEV (reference sequence).